Detailed here is one TCR beta chain. This specimen belongs to a study of blood T cell repertoires in COVID-19. Turning to the study itself: Samples of COVID-19 (acute and convalescent) were obtained from the United States, Italy and Spain.

Using immunoSEQ multiplex PCR, the repertoire was profiled, and TCRdb retains in-frame clones only, with some absent. The data hold roughly 140,000 clones, with roughly 88% observed a single time. Germline values: CDR1 SGHTA, CDR2 FQGNSA. V lost 4 bases, J lost 0 bases, and 10 bases lay in between. The CDR3 totals 15 residues. The genes are TRBV7-2 and TRBJ1-3; D unresolved. Sequences were obtained from PBMCs or T cells enriched from blood (not recorded which). This clonotype was sampled from a woman aged 25 to 39 with acute COVID-19. CDR3 coding DNA: TGTGCCAGCAGCTCCGGGTCCTTCTCTGGAAACACCATATATTTT. Translated, it gives CASSSGSFSGNTIYF.